A selection of T cell receptor beta chains follows, all from one sample in a study of T cell responses to AZD1222 COVID-19 vaccine. Profiled with immunoSEQ multiplex PCR; TCRdb holds only in-frame clones, not every one. The sample yields 84,000 or so clones, approximately 86% seen once. The material was peripheral blood, obtained on day 0 of AZD1222 vaccination. The origin of the receptors is an adult in good health. The CDR3 runs from the conserved cysteine through the conserved F or W. A D gene is named only where the DNA matches it firmly. The size of a clone is reported for some rows only, either as once, few or many, or as a class for expanded clones.

v_gene	abundance	d_gene	j_gene	CDR3nt	CDR3aa
TRBV11-3	-	-	TRBJ1-6	TGTGCCAGCAGCTTAGTCTCTCAACAGGTGGGAAATTCACCCCTCCACTTT	CASSLVSQQVGNSPLHF
TRBV28	-	TRBD1	TRBJ1-1	TGTGCCAGCAGTATCTCCAGGTGGACAGGGGGTAATCAAGCTTTCTTT	CASSISRWTGGNQAFF
TRBV10-3	-	TRBD2	TRBJ2-1	TGTGCCATCACGAGAGGACTAGAAGGCCCAGAGCGGTTCTTC	CAITRGLEGPERFF
TRBV27	-	TRBD2	TRBJ2-5	TGTGCCAGCAGTCGTATTAGCGGGACCCAAGAGACCCAGTACTTC	CASSRISGTQETQYF
TRBV29-1	-	TRBD1	TRBJ1-2	TGCAGCGTTGAGGGGGACAGCCCCTATGGCTACACCTTC	CSVEGDSPYGYTF
TRBV3-1/TRBV3-2	few	-	TRBJ1-3	TGTGCCAGCACCCTCGGTGGAAACACCATATATTTT	CASTLGGNTIYF
TRBV9	-	-	TRBJ2-3	TGTGCCAGCACCCCCTGGAGCTCTAGCACAGATACGCAGTATTTT	CASTPWSSSTDTQYF
TRBV5-1	-	TRBD2	TRBJ2-3	TGCGCCAGCAGCTGGGGACTAGCGGGACCAGATACGCAGTATTTT	CASSWGLAGPDTQYF
TRBV20-1	-	-	TRBJ2-7	TGCAGTGCTAGAGATCAGTACGAGCAGTACTTC	CSARDQYEQYF
TRBV10-3	-	TRBD2	TRBJ2-6	TGTGCCATCAGAATCGGGGGGGCGCAGGCCAACGTCCTGACTTTC	CAIRIGGAQANVLTF
TRBV6-5	many	TRBD1	TRBJ2-2	TGTGCCAGCAGTTTCCGACAGGGGGCTGGCACCGGGGAGCTGTTTTTT	CASSFRQGAGTGELFF
TRBV18	few	-	TRBJ1-5	TGTGCCAGCTCACCGGGGCAGGGCCATCAGCCCCAGCATTTT	CASSPGQGHQPQHF
TRBV6-5	-	-	TRBJ2-2	TGTGCCAGCAGACGGGACCTAGGGGAGCTGTTTTTT	CASRRDLGELFF
TRBV19	-	-	TRBJ2-1	TGTGCCAGTAGTATGCAGGGGACCTCCTCCTACAATGAGCAGTTCTTC	CASSMQGTSSYNEQFF
TRBV5-1	-	TRBD1	TRBJ2-7	TGCGCCAGCAGAGCAGGGACAGCCTCCTACGAGCAGTACTTC	CASRAGTASYEQYF
TRBV4-3	-	TRBD1	TRBJ1-6	TGCGCCAGCAGCCAAGAAGGGGACAGGGTTAATTCACCCCTCCACTTT	CASSQEGDRVNSPLHF
TRBV6-4	-	TRBD1	TRBJ2-2	TGTGCCAGTAAGACAGGGCCGAACACCGGGGAGCTGTTTTTT	CASKTGPNTGELFF
TRBV6-2/TRBV6-3	-	TRBD2	TRBJ2-7	TGTGCCAGCAGTTACTTGCGCGGGAGCCACGAGCAGTACTTC	CASSYLRGSHEQYF
TRBV5-1	-	-	TRBJ2-3	TGCGCCAGCAGCCCCCGGGACACGCGCACAGATACGCAGTATTTT	CASSPRDTRTDTQYF
TRBV28	few	-	TRBJ1-5	TGTGCCAGCAGTTTCCGGTCAGGGAACAATCAGCCCCAGCATTTT	CASSFRSGNNQPQHF
TRBV9	-	TRBD1	TRBJ1-3	TGTGCCAGCAGCGTATGGGGGACAGGGGTCTCTGGAAACACCATATATTTT	CASSVWGTGVSGNTIYF
TRBV3-1/TRBV3-2	-	-	TRBJ2-2	TGTGCCAGCAGCCAAGGAATACAGGTCACCGGGGAGCTGTTTTTT	CASSQGIQVTGELFF
TRBV7-3	-	-	TRBJ2-3	TGTGCCAGCAGCTTAACCCCAGGGTACGATACGCAGTATTTT	CASSLTPGYDTQYF
TRBV27	-	TRBD2	TRBJ2-3	TGTGCCAGCAGTATAGCGGGAGGGCGCACAGATACGCAGTATTTT	CASSIAGGRTDTQYF
TRBV5-4	-	-	TRBJ1-1	TGTGCCAGCAGCCCCTCCGCCGGGGACGGGGATGAAGCTTTCTTT	CASSPSAGDGDEAFF
TRBV4-3	-	-	TRBJ1-2	TGCGCCAGCAGCCAAAACCATCGCGCTAACTATGGCTACACCTTC	CASSQNHRANYGYTF
TRBV6-5	-	-	TRBJ1-1	TGTGCCAGCAGGATACAGGGTAGGAACACTGAAGCTTTCTTT	CASRIQGRNTEAFF
TRBV10-1	-	-	TRBJ1-3	TGCGCCAGCTCCAACAGGTTTCGGGGAAAAAAAACAAGGAGCACCATATATTTT	CASSNRFRGKKTRSTIYF
TRBV5-8	-	-	TRBJ1-1	TGTGCCAGCAGCTCTTCCGGACCGGACACTGAAGCTTTCTTT	CASSSSGPDTEAFF
TRBV12-3/TRBV12-4	-	-	TRBJ2-2	TGTGCCAGCAGTTTTCTGTCCAGGGGGGAGCTGTTTTTT	CASSFLSRGELFF
TRBV5-1	-	TRBD2	TRBJ2-5	TGCGCCAGCAGCCCGCTGCTGGGGGGGGAGACCCAGTACTTC	CASSPLLGGETQYF
TRBV7-9	-	-	TRBJ1-1	TGTGCCAGCACCTTCGAGGGGCGTAACACTGAAGCTTTCTTT	CASTFEGRNTEAFF
TRBV15	-	-	TRBJ1-5	TGTGCCACCAGCAGAACAGCTTATCAGCCCCAGCATTTT	CATSRTAYQPQHF
TRBV18	-	TRBD1	TRBJ1-6	TGTGCCAGCTCAATTGGGACAGGGGATAATTCACCCCTCCACTTT	CASSIGTGDNSPLHF
TRBV28	-	-	TRBJ1-5	TGTGCCAGCAGTTTCGATAGCAATCAGCCCCAGCATTTT	CASSFDSNQPQHF
TRBV18	-	-	TRBJ1-1	TGTGCCAGCTCACCACAGCGTCAGGGGAGGACTGAAGCTTTCTTT	CASSPQRQGRTEAFF
TRBV2	-	-	TRBJ2-3	TGTGCCAGCAACGACGTGGGGCGAACAGATACGCAGTATTTT	CASNDVGRTDTQYF
TRBV7-9	-	-	TRBJ2-7	TGTGCCAGCAGCTTAGCCTTCCTCGAGCAGTACTTC	CASSLAFLEQYF
TRBV7-2	-	-	TRBJ2-7	TGTGCCAGCAGACTATCCCGGACATCCAGCGAGCAGTACTTC	CASRLSRTSSEQYF